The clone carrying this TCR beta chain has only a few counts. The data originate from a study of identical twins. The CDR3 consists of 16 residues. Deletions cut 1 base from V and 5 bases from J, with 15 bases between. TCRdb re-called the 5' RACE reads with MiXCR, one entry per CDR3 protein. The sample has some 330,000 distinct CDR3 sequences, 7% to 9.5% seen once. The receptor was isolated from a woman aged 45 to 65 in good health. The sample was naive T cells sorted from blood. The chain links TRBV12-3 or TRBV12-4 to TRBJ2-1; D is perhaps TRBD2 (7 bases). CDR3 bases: TGTGCCAGCAGTTTAGAGGGGCAGGGGAGGGACAATGAGCAGTTCTTC. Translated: CASSLEGQGRDNEQFF.